The rows below give T cell receptor beta chains drawn from one sample of a study of early T cells in non-severe SARS-CoV-2 infection. A single record per CDR3 protein comes from TCRdb applying MiXCR to the 5' RACE reads. The sample shows over 100,000 distinct CDR3 sequences, under 15% of them seen only once. The sample comprised whole blood. The receptor source for this set is an adult who was a healthcare worker with PCR-confirmed SARS-CoV-2 infection or an uninfected control (not recorded which). Each CDR3 is given with its conserved first and last residue. D genes are given only for firm matches. Expanded clones get a size class; other rows say once, few or many, or leave the size out.

V gene: TRBV18; clone size: few; J gene: TRBJ2-1; D gene: TRBD2; CDR3 protein: CASSPRTSVNEQFF; CDR3 DNA: TGTGCCAGCTCACCGAGAACTAGCGTCAATGAGCAGTTCTTC
V gene: TRBV9; clone size: NA; J gene: TRBJ2-1; D gene: NA; CDR3 protein: CASSFESSSYNEQFF; CDR3 DNA: TGTGCCAGCAGCTTTGAGTCTAGCTCCTACAATGAGCAGTTCTTC
V gene: TRBV5-1; clone size: many; J gene: TRBJ2-7; D gene: NA; CDR3 protein: CASSFQGQNYEQYF; CDR3 DNA: TGCGCCAGCAGCTTTCAGGGTCAGAACTACGAGCAGTACTTC
V gene: TRBV21-1; clone size: NA; J gene: TRBJ1-5; D gene: NA; CDR3 protein: CASSKGPSNQPQHF; CDR3 DNA: TGTGCCAGCAGCAAAGGCCCGAGCAATCAGCCCCAGCATTTT
V gene: TRBV27; clone size: NA; J gene: TRBJ1-2; D gene: NA; CDR3 protein: CASSHGQSYGYTF; CDR3 DNA: TGTGCCAGCAGCCACGGACAGTCCTATGGCTACACCTTC
V gene: TRBV7-2; clone size: many; J gene: TRBJ2-5; D gene: TRBD1; CDR3 protein: CASSLEIYGTENF; CDR3 DNA: TGTGCCAGCAGCCTCGAGATTTACGGGACAGAAAACTTC
V gene: TRBV12-3/TRBV12-4; clone size: NA; J gene: TRBJ1-1; D gene: NA; CDR3 protein: CASSFDARSEAFF; CDR3 DNA: TGTGCCAGCAGTTTTGACGCAAGGAGTGAAGCTTTCTTT
V gene: TRBV4-1; clone size: many; J gene: TRBJ2-7; D gene: NA; CDR3 protein: CASSQEVYEYEQYF; CDR3 DNA: TGCGCCAGCAGCCAAGAGGTTTATGAATACGAGCAGTACTTC
V gene: TRBV7-8; clone size: few; J gene: TRBJ2-1; D gene: NA; CDR3 protein: CASSFRTRMNEQFF; CDR3 DNA: TGTGCCAGCAGCTTCAGGACTCGGATGAATGAGCAGTTCTTC
V gene: TRBV13; clone size: NA; J gene: TRBJ2-1; D gene: NA; CDR3 protein: CASSLGPSSYNEQFF; CDR3 DNA: TGTGCCAGCAGCTTAGGACCTAGCTCCTACAATGAGCAGTTCTTC
V gene: TRBV12-3/TRBV12-4; clone size: NA; J gene: TRBJ2-2; D gene: NA; CDR3 protein: CASSWWGQNGELFF; CDR3 DNA: TGTGCCAGCAGTTGGTGGGGGCAAAACGGGGAGCTGTTTTTT
V gene: TRBV27; clone size: NA; J gene: TRBJ2-1; D gene: TRBD2; CDR3 protein: CASSSTLAGVNNEQFF; CDR3 DNA: TGTGCCAGCAGTTCGACACTAGCGGGAGTAAACAATGAGCAGTTCTTC
V gene: TRBV20-1; clone size: few; J gene: TRBJ2-5; D gene: TRBD1; CDR3 protein: CSARQGKETQYF; CDR3 DNA: TGCAGTGCCAGACAGGGGAAAGAGACCCAGTACTTC
V gene: TRBV6-5; clone size: many; J gene: TRBJ1-2; D gene: NA; CDR3 protein: CASSYSSSAGADGYTF; CDR3 DNA: TGTGCCAGCAGTTACTCATCCTCGGCGGGGGCTGATGGCTACACCTTC
V gene: TRBV6-5; clone size: many; J gene: TRBJ2-7; D gene: NA; CDR3 protein: CASIGDSGYEQYF; CDR3 DNA: TGTGCCAGCATTGGGGACTCCGGCTACGAGCAGTACTTC
V gene: TRBV28; clone size: NA; J gene: TRBJ2-1; D gene: NA; CDR3 protein: CASSQWGSVYNEQFF; CDR3 DNA: TGTGCCAGCAGCCAATGGGGGAGCGTTTACAATGAGCAGTTCTTC
V gene: TRBV7-9; clone size: NA; J gene: TRBJ2-1; D gene: NA; CDR3 protein: CASSSQFF; CDR3 DNA: TGTGCCAGCAGCTCCCAGTTCTTC
V gene: TRBV7-8; clone size: many; J gene: TRBJ2-7; D gene: NA; CDR3 protein: CASSLAGTPYEQYF; CDR3 DNA: TGTGCCAGCAGCTTAGCTGGGACACCCTACGAGCAGTACTTC
V gene: TRBV10-1; clone size: NA; J gene: TRBJ2-1; D gene: NA; CDR3 protein: CASSGAGGNEQFF; CDR3 DNA: TGCGCCAGCAGTGGGGCTGGCGGCAATGAGCAGTTCTTC
V gene: TRBV20-1; clone size: NA; J gene: TRBJ2-4; D gene: NA; CDR3 protein: CSAPGEGVIIQYF; CDR3 DNA: TGCAGTGCTCCCGGGGAGGGGGTAATCATTCAGTACTTC
V gene: TRBV5-5; clone size: many; J gene: TRBJ1-1; D gene: NA; CDR3 protein: CASSLSDRPYNTEAFF; CDR3 DNA: TGTGCCAGCAGCTTATCCGACAGGCCCTACAACACTGAAGCTTTCTTT
V gene: TRBV11-2; clone size: many; J gene: TRBJ2-3; D gene: TRBD2; CDR3 protein: CASSARLAGGLNTQYF; CDR3 DNA: TGTGCCAGCAGCGCGAGACTAGCGGGAGGCCTCAATACGCAGTATTTT
V gene: TRBV28; clone size: many; J gene: TRBJ2-7; D gene: NA; CDR3 protein: CASSLYRRTGYEQYF; CDR3 DNA: TGTGCCAGCAGTTTATATCGGCGGACGGGCTACGAGCAGTACTTC
V gene: TRBV29-1; clone size: many; J gene: TRBJ2-7; D gene: TRBD1; CDR3 protein: CSVPGQGTESYYEQYF; CDR3 DNA: TGCAGCGTTCCGGGACAGGGGACTGAATCGTATTACGAGCAGTACTTC
V gene: TRBV6-2/TRBV6-3; clone size: NA; J gene: TRBJ2-1; D gene: NA; CDR3 protein: CASSYQESSYNEQFF; CDR3 DNA: TGTGCCAGCAGTTATCAAGAGAGCTCCTACAATGAGCAGTTCTTC
V gene: TRBV29-1; clone size: NA; J gene: TRBJ2-3; D gene: NA; CDR3 protein: CSVGQTDTQYF; CDR3 DNA: TGCAGCGTCGGACAAACAGATACGCAGTATTTT
V gene: TRBV2; clone size: few; J gene: TRBJ2-1; D gene: TRBD2; CDR3 protein: CASCAGTSANNEQFF; CDR3 DNA: TGTGCCAGCTGTGCCGGGACTAGCGCAAACAATGAGCAGTTCTTC
V gene: TRBV28; clone size: NA; J gene: TRBJ1-1; D gene: NA; CDR3 protein: CASSFPGTQGAFF; CDR3 DNA: TGTGCCAGCAGTTTCCCGGGTACCCAGGGTGCTTTCTTT
V gene: TRBV11-2; clone size: NA; J gene: TRBJ2-5; D gene: NA; CDR3 protein: CASSWGVRVETQYF; CDR3 DNA: TGTGCCAGCAGCTGGGGCGTTAGGGTGGAGACCCAGTACTTC
V gene: TRBV9; clone size: NA; J gene: TRBJ2-7; D gene: NA; CDR3 protein: CASSTRLVSEQYF; CDR3 DNA: TGTGCCAGCAGCACAAGACTAGTATCCGAGCAGTACTTC
V gene: TRBV2; clone size: few; J gene: TRBJ2-7; D gene: TRBD2; CDR3 protein: CASRDRTSGIAF; CDR3 DNA: TGTGCCAGCAGAGACCGGACTAGCGGGATCGCTTTC
V gene: TRBV29-1; clone size: NA; J gene: TRBJ2-1; D gene: TRBD2; CDR3 protein: CSISGTSGINEQFF; CDR3 DNA: TGCAGCATCTCCGGGACTAGCGGGATAAATGAGCAGTTCTTC
V gene: TRBV4-3; clone size: few; J gene: TRBJ1-2; D gene: NA; CDR3 protein: CASGPGRGGGYTF; CDR3 DNA: TGCGCCAGTGGACCGGGACGAGGCGGTGGCTACACCTTC
V gene: TRBV5-4; clone size: NA; J gene: TRBJ2-1; D gene: NA; CDR3 protein: CASSLWENEQFF; CDR3 DNA: TGTGCCAGCAGCCTCTGGGAGAATGAGCAGTTCTTC
V gene: TRBV5-1; clone size: NA; J gene: TRBJ2-7; D gene: NA; CDR3 protein: CASSPSQGWYEQYF; CDR3 DNA: TGCGCCAGCAGCCCCTCGCAGGGGTGGTACGAGCAGTACTTC
V gene: TRBV6-6; clone size: NA; J gene: TRBJ1-5; D gene: NA; CDR3 protein: CASSTRTDNQPQHF; CDR3 DNA: TGTGCCAGCAGTACCAGGACAGACAATCAGCCCCAGCATTTT
V gene: TRBV20-1; clone size: NA; J gene: TRBJ2-7; D gene: TRBD2; CDR3 protein: CSAGLADSYEQYF; CDR3 DNA: TGCAGTGCAGGACTAGCGGATTCTTACGAGCAGTACTTC
V gene: TRBV20-1; clone size: few; J gene: TRBJ2-7; D gene: NA; CDR3 protein: CSASSGPLYEQYF; CDR3 DNA: TGCAGTGCTAGTTCGGGACCGCTCTACGAGCAGTACTTC
V gene: TRBV20-1; clone size: many; J gene: TRBJ2-3; D gene: NA; CDR3 protein: CSAFPGRAKGTQYF; CDR3 DNA: TGCAGTGCTTTCCCGGGACGGGCCAAAGGTACGCAGTATTTT
V gene: TRBV30; clone size: many; J gene: TRBJ2-7; D gene: TRBD1; CDR3 protein: CAWSTETGASYEQYF; CDR3 DNA: TGTGCCTGGTCGACAGAGACAGGGGCGTCCTACGAGCAGTACTTC
V gene: TRBV27; clone size: few; J gene: TRBJ2-3; D gene: TRBD2; CDR3 protein: CASSLVRLAGGPDTQYF; CDR3 DNA: TGTGCCAGCAGTCTTGTCAGACTAGCGGGAGGGCCGGATACGCAGTATTTT
V gene: TRBV6-5; clone size: NA; J gene: TRBJ2-3; D gene: NA; CDR3 protein: CASSYSTAHGPTSDTQYF; CDR3 DNA: TGTGCCAGCAGTTACTCCACCGCCCATGGACCAACCTCAGATACGCAGTATTTT
V gene: TRBV20-1; clone size: few; J gene: TRBJ1-6; D gene: NA; CDR3 protein: CSASEGGSPLHF; CDR3 DNA: TGCAGTGCTAGTGAAGGGGGTTCACCCCTCCACTTT